This T cell receptor (beta chain) was captured in a study of T cell repertoires in cytomegalovirus infection. Deletions cut 1 base from V and 6 bases from J, with 10 bases between. Germline values: CDR1 MDHEN, CDR2 SYDVKM. The CDR3 extends over 13 amino acids. MiXCR, applied by TCRdb to the reads, yields one record per CDR3 protein. This sample has 510,000 or so distinct CDR3 sequences, with 26% found just once. The chain is built from TRBV28 and TRBJ2-7; no reliable D call. The sequencing input was PBMCs. The receptor's source is a human donor in good health (CMV status not recorded). Some clones in this sample may be carry-over from other donors' samples. The CDR3 nucleotides read TGTGCCAGCAGTTTATTGGGTCCCCTCGAGCAGTACTTC. It yields the protein CASSLLGPLEQYF.